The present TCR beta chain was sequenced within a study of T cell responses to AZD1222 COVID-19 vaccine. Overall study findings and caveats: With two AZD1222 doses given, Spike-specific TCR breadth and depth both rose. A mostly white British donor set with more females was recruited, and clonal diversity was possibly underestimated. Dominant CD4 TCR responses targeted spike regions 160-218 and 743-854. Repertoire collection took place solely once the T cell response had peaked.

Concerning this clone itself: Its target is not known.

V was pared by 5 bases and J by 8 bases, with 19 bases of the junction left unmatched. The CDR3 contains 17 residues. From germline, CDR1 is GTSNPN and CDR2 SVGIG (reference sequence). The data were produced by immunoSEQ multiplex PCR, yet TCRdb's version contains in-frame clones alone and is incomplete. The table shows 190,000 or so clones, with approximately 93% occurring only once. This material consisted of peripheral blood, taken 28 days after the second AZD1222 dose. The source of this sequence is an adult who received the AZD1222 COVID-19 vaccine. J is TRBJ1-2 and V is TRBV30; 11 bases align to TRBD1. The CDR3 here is CAWEDTRTGGFFGGYTF. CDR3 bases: TGTGCCTGGGAAGATACCAGGACAGGGGGCTTCTTTGGCGGCTACACCTTC.